The present T cell receptor beta chain was sequenced within a study of cytomegalovirus exposure and HLA in healthy donors. The PCR used 60 Vbeta and 13 Jbeta primers. TCRdb's table, derived via immunoSEQ multiplex PCR, lists solely in-frame clones and lacks some. Of about 170,000 clones in the sample, about three quarters were seen once. The V end lost 1 base, the J end lost 0 bases, and 6 bases lay between the germline ends. The CDR3 extends over 13 amino acids. Germline CDR1 and CDR2: GTSNPN and SVGIG (reference sequence). Nominal health characterized the donors when sampled, though unrecorded immune exposures were likely.

This sequence originates from a girl between 5 and 17 years old in good health and CMV-seronegative. V gene TRBV30 combines with J gene TRBJ1-2; D is undetermined. Sample: PBMCs. The CDR3 here is CAWSEQANYGYTF. In nucleotides, the CDR3 is TGTGCCTGGAGTGAGCAAGCTAACTATGGCTACACCTTC.